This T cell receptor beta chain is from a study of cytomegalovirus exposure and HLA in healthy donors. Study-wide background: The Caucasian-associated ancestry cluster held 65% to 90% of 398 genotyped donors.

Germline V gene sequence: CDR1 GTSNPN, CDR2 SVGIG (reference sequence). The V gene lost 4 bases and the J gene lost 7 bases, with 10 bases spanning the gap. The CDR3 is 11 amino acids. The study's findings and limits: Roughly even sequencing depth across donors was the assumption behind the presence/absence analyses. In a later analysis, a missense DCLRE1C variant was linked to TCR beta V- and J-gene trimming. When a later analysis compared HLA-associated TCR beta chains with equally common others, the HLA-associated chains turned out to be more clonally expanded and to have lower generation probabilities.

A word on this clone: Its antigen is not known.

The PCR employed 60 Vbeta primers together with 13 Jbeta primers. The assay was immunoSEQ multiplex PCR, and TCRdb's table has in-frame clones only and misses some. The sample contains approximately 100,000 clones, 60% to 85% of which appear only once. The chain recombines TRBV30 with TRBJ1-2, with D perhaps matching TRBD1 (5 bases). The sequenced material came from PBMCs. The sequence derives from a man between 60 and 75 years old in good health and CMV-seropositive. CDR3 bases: TGTGCCTGGATGAGCGGGGGTGGCTACACCTTC. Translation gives CAWMSGGGYTF.